This T cell receptor beta chain was sequenced for a study of early T cells in non-severe SARS-CoV-2 infection. Broader study findings: CD4 and private specificities were missed by VDJdb matching, which favored anti-spike CD8 responses.

Researchers attached unique molecular identifiers to individual cDNA molecules. TCRdb re-derived calls from the 5' RACE reads in MiXCR, one entry per CDR3 protein. The sample lists about 71,000 distinct CDR3 sequences; around 15% were seen once. V was cut by 0 bases and J by 0 bases, with 5 bases left in between. The CDR3 runs 14 residues. The germline CDR1 and CDR2 sequences are SGHVS and FQNEAQ. As for this clonotype: Its target is unknown.

The TCR originated in an adult who was a healthcare worker with PCR-confirmed SARS-CoV-2 infection or an uninfected control (not recorded which). Sequenced here: whole blood, sampled at baseline. The chain couples TRBV7-8 to TRBJ1-2; D remains ambiguous. CDR3 sequence reads: CASSLARANYGYTF. DNA of the CDR3: TGTGCCAGCAGCTTAGCGAGAGCTAACTATGGCTACACCTTC.